This entry lists 16 T cell receptor beta chains sequenced from one sample in a study of cytomegalovirus exposure and HLA in healthy donors. Both 60 Vbeta primers and 13 Jbeta primers went into the PCR. Method: immunoSEQ multiplex PCR; TCRdb's copy keeps in-frame clones and lacks some. The table records about 120,000 clones, approximately 8.6% of them present only once. The sample comprised PBMCs. All receptors derive from a woman in her 40s in good health and CMV-seropositive.

This clone was seen more than once but under ten times. This chain uses TRBV5-6 with TRBJ2-7, with D possibly matching TRBD2 (6 bases). CDR3 length: 16 residues. The germline V gene has CDR1 SGHDT and CDR2 YYEEEE. Trimming shortened V by 1 base and J by 0 bases, and 14 bases separated the two germline ends. CDR3 DNA: TGTGCCAGCAGCTTGCTCCCGGGGGATAGCTCCTACGAGCAGTACTTC. Its translation: CASSLLPGDSSYEQYF.

This clone was seen a handful of times. The CDR3 nucleotides are TGTGCCAGCAGTTACGGGACAGGGCCAACTAATCAGCCCCAGCATTTT. Encoded protein: CASSYGTGPTNQPQHF. V and J are TRBV6-5 and TRBJ1-5; 9 positions agree with TRBD1. V lost 2 bases and J lost 4; bases outside the gene matches: 6. The CDR3 spans 16 residues. Germline V lookup: CDR1 MNHEY, CDR2 SVGAGI.

The chain couples TRBV30 to TRBJ2-2, with TRBD2 matching 7 bases. Trimming cost V 5 bases and J 2 bases; bases outside gene matches: 11. Germline V CDR1 and CDR2: GTSNPN, SVGIG (reference sequence). CDR3 length: 16 residues. The CDR3: CAWLAGDFSNTGELFF. DNA for the CDR3: TGTGCCTGGCTGGCGGGGGACTTCTCAAACACCGGGGAGCTGTTTTTT.

This clone was seen a handful of times. The chain employs TRBV19 and TRBJ2-2; 8 bases are a match to TRBD1. V lost 6 bases and J lost 6; bases outside the gene matches: 6. Germline V lookup: CDR1 LNHDA, CDR2 SQIVND (reference sequence). This CDR3 comprises 14 residues. The CDR3 DNA is TGTGCCAGTAGACTCAGGGGGCGATCCGGGGAGCTGTTTTTT. Protein product: CASRLRGRSGELFF.

The chain couples TRBV2 to TRBJ1-2; 9 bases are a match to TRBD1. CDR1 is SNHLY and CDR2 is FYNNEI in the germline V gene. CDR3 size: 15 residues. V trimming: 6 bases; J trimming: 8 bases; junction bases outside the gene matches: 13. The CDR3 bases are TGTGCCAGCAGACCGGGGCCACAGGGGGCGATCGGCTACACCTTC. It yields the protein CASRPGPQGAIGYTF.

The table lists this clone with a few counts. The V and J genes are TRBV19 and TRBJ2-3; TRBD2 matches 8 bases. The germline gives CDR1 LNHDA, CDR2 SQIVND (reference sequence). The CDR3 length is 14 residues. V shed 9 bases and J 4 bases; nucleotides not matched to a gene: 9. CDR3 nucleotides: TGTGCCAGCGCACCGGGACTAGGGTCAGATACGCAGTATTTT. Translated: CASAPGLGSDTQYF. The full variable domain, completed using reference TRBV19 and TRBJ2-3, is DGGITQSPKYLFRKEGQNVTLSCEQNLNHDAMYWYRQDPGQGLRLIYYSQIVNDFQKGDIAEGYSVSREKKESFPLTVTSAQKNPTAFYLCASAPGLGSDTQYFGPGTRLTVL.

The chain couples TRBV5-6 to TRBJ1-4; no reliable D call. The CDR3 sequence is 16 residues long. V lost 0 bases and J lost 1, with 10 bases in between. The germline gives CDR1 SGHDT, CDR2 YYEEEE. In DNA, the CDR3 is TGTGCCAGCAGCTTGGGGGCTTTAGGAACTAATGAAAAACTGTTTTTT. It codes for CASSLGALGTNEKLFF.

The V call is TRBV5-6, the J call TRBJ1-2; D is perhaps TRBD1 (5 bases). The CDR3 is 13 amino acids. CDR1 and CDR2 (germline): SGHDT, YYEEEE. Trimming pared 4 bases from V and 8 bases from J, leaving 15 bases between. The CDR3 nucleotides are TGTGCCAGCAGCCGAACAGGTCGGGGGGGCTACACCTTC. Its translation is CASSRTGRGGYTF.

This clone appeared a few times. The rearrangement joins TRBV7-9 to TRBJ1-2; D gene uncertain. Germline V gene lookup returns CDR1 SEHNR and CDR2 FQNEAQ (reference sequence). V gave up 4 bases and J gave up 0 bases, with 15 bases separating them. The CDR3 has 16 residues. The CDR3 DNA follows: TGTGCCAGCAGCTCACCCCGAGGAGGGACTAACTATGGCTACACCTTC. Residues: CASSSPRGGTNYGYTF.

This clone turned up a few times. The chain has TRBV28 and TRBJ1-5; TRBD1 might be the D (6 bases). Trimming removed 7 bases at V and 1 base at J, with 11 bases between. The CDR3 contains 14 residues. Germline CDR1 is MDHEN and CDR2 is SYDVKM. Here the CDR3 DNA reads TGTGCCAGCATTACAGGGTTGAGCAATCAGCCCCAGCATTTT. This encodes CASITGLSNQPQHF.

Notes on this clone: At one boundary the junction diverges from the germline segment, which might be a read error. Distinct nucleotide sequences in the sample also encode this CDR3. This chain connects TRBV11-2 to TRBJ1-1; D is possibly TRBD1 (6 bases). Germline V gene sequence: CDR1 SGHAT, CDR2 FQNNGV. The CDR3 extends over 13 amino acids. CDR3 nucleotides: TGTGCCAGCAGCCTAGAGAGGGGGTCTCAAGCTTTCTTT. Protein product: CASSLERGSQAFF.

This chain joins TRBV12-5 and TRBJ2-7; a weak D match, TRBD1 (5 bases). CDR3 length: 15 residues. CDR1 LGHNT and CDR2 FRNRAP come from the germline V gene. The V end was cut by 2 bases, the J end by 3 bases, with 14 bases between. The CDR3 sequence is CASGLFPGSIYEQYF. The CDR3 coding sequence is TGTGCTAGTGGTTTGTTTCCAGGGTCAATCTACGAGCAGTACTTC.

Only a few counts were recorded for this clone. The genes are TRBV28 and TRBJ2-7; 9 nucleotides line up with TRBD1. The germline V gene encodes CDR1 MDHEN and CDR2 SYDVKM. Trimming cost V 1 base and J 5 bases; bases outside gene matches: 12. CDR3 length equals 17 residues. The DNA for the CDR3 is TGTGCCAGCAGTTTATCCGCCCTAGGGACAGGGAGGGACGAGCAGTACTTC. Translated: CASSLSALGTGRDEQYF.

The chain uses TRBV19 and TRBJ2-1; 8 nucleotides match TRBD1. The CDR3 contains 14 residues. The V gene end was trimmed by 7 bases and the J gene end by 3 bases; junction bases not matched to a gene: 5. Germline CDR1 reads LNHDA; CDR2 reads SQIVND (reference sequence). CDR3 sequence reads: CASNRQGNYNEQFF. The CDR3 nucleotides are TGTGCCAGTAACCGACAGGGGAACTACAATGAGCAGTTCTTC.

V is TRBV2 and J is TRBJ1-2; 10 bases fit TRBD1. The germline V gene has CDR1 SNHLY and CDR2 FYNNEI. V trimming: 6 bases; J trimming: 8 bases; junction bases outside the gene matches: 6. The CDR3 consists of 13 residues. The CDR3 loop reads CASSRDRGSGYTF. The CDR3 bases are TGTGCCAGCAGCCGGGACAGGGGAAGCGGCTACACCTTC. The complete variable domain, with remaining parts taken from reference TRBV2 and TRBJ1-2, reads EPEVTQTPSHQVTQMGQEVILRCVPISNHLYFYWYRQILGQKVEFLVSFYNNEISEKSEIFDDQFSVERPDGSNFTLKIRSTKLEDSAMYFCASSRDRGSGYTFGSGTRLTVV.

This chain links TRBV5-6 with TRBJ1-1; possible D gene TRBD1, 5 bases. The CDR3 has 12 amino acids. Trimming removed 0 bases at V and 7 bases at J, with 7 bases between. From germline, CDR1 is SGHDT and CDR2 YYEEEE. The CDR3 bases are TGTGCCAGCAGCTTGGGGGGGGATGAAGCTTTCTTT. This translates into CASSLGGDEAFF. The variable domain in full, with the rest retrieved from reference TRBV5-6 and TRBJ1-1, is DAGVTQSPTHLIKTRGQQVTLRCSPKSGHDTVSWYQQALGQGPQFIFQYYEEEERQRGNFPDRFSGHQFPNYSSELNVNALLLGDSALYLCASSLGGDEAFFGQGTRLTVV.